This T cell receptor beta chain was sequenced in a study of T-cell reconstitution after alpha-beta-depleted transplantation in children. This clonotype was picked up a small number of times. During its preparation, the TCRbeta library received unique molecular identifiers. A single record per CDR3 protein comes from TCRdb applying MiXCR to the PCR reads. There are approximately 400,000 distinct CDR3 sequences in the sample; 11% occur only once, and 4.5% to 7% lies in the top ten. The receptor comes from a human donor who donated a stem cell graft to a child with acute myeloid leukemia. The starting material was PBMCs from the stem cell graft donor, obtained from the stem cell graft.

DNA for the CDR3: TGTGCCACCAGTGATACCGGACAACCTCAAGAGACCCAGTACTTC. As protein: CATSDTGQPQETQYF. The rearrangement joins TRBV24-1 to TRBJ2-5; TRBD1 might be the D (5 bases). V lost 3 bases and J lost 2, with 12 bases in between. CDR1 KGHDR and CDR2 SFDVKD come from the germline V gene. This CDR3 is built from 15 residues.